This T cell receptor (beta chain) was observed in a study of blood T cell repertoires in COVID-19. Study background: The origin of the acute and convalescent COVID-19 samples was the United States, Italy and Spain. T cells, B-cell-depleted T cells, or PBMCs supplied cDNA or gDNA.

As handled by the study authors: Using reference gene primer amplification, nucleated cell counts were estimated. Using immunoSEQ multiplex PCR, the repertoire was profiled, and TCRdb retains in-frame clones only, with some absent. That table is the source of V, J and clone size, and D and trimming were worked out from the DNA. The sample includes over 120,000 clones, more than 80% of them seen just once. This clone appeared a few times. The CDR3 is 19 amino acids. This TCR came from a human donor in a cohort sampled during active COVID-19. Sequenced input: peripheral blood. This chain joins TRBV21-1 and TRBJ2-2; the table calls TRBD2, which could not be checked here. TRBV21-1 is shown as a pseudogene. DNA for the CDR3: TGTGCCAGCAGCAGGAGAAACCCGGGAGCTCACTCATACTCCGGGGAGCTGTTTTTT. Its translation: CASSRRNPGAHSYSGELFF.